The rows below give T cell receptor beta chains drawn from one sample of a study of blood T cell repertoires in COVID-19. TCRdb's table, derived via immunoSEQ multiplex PCR, lists solely in-frame clones and lacks some. The sample contains about 50,000 clones, about 89% of which appear only once. Sequences were obtained from peripheral blood. Receptors originate from a man aged 60 to 75 with active or convalescent COVID-19. CDR3s include the opening cysteine and the closing phenylalanine or tryptophan. D genes are given only for firm matches. For some rows the clone size is stated as once, few or many, or as a class when expanded; others skip it.

d_call: .
j_call: TRBJ2-5
v_call: TRBV12-3/TRBV12-4
clone_size: .
cdr3_nt: TGTGCCAGCAGTTCGACTAGACAAGAGACCCAGTACTTC
cdr3_aa: CASSSTRQETQYF

d_call: TRBD2
j_call: TRBJ2-3
v_call: TRBV7-3
clone_size: .
cdr3_nt: TGTGCCAGCAGCTTAAGCCCTAGCGGGGGGGCCGGTTTTCCACAGGATACGCAGTATTTT
cdr3_aa: CASSLSPSGGAGFPQDTQYF

d_call: TRBD1
j_call: TRBJ1-1
v_call: TRBV29-1
clone_size: .
cdr3_nt: TGCAGCGCCAGGGGGGAAACTGAAGCTTTCTTT
cdr3_aa: CSARGETEAFF

d_call: TRBD1
j_call: TRBJ1-2
v_call: TRBV7-9
clone_size: .
cdr3_nt: TGTGCCAGCAGTTACACAGGGGGGGCCTATGGCTACACCTTC
cdr3_aa: CASSYTGGAYGYTF

d_call: .
j_call: TRBJ2-1
v_call: TRBV3-1/TRBV3-2
clone_size: .
cdr3_nt: TGTGCCAGCAGGTACCTTCCCCGGGACAAACGCAAATCCTCCTACAATGAGCAGTTCTTC
cdr3_aa: CASRYLPRDKRKSSYNEQFF

d_call: .
j_call: TRBJ1-5
v_call: TRBV5-4
clone_size: .
cdr3_nt: TGTGCCAGCAACCATAGCCATAGGAGGGGAGATCAGCCCCAGCATTTT
cdr3_aa: CASNHSHRRGDQPQHF

d_call: .
j_call: TRBJ2-5
v_call: TRBV25-1
clone_size: .
cdr3_nt: TGTGCCAGCAGTGAAAGTCCCCGGGGAGAGACCCAGTACTTC
cdr3_aa: CASSESPRGETQYF

d_call: .
j_call: TRBJ2-3
v_call: TRBV21-1
clone_size: once
cdr3_nt: TGTGCCAGCAGCAAGGGTAACCGGGACAGGGGTTTCGGCACAGATACGCAGTATTTT
cdr3_aa: CASSKGNRDRGFGTDTQYF

d_call: .
j_call: TRBJ2-3
v_call: TRBV7-9
clone_size: .
cdr3_nt: TGTGCCAGCAGCTTAGGGCAAAGCGGAGGCACAGATACGCAGTATTTT
cdr3_aa: CASSLGQSGGTDTQYF

d_call: .
j_call: TRBJ1-2
v_call: TRBV5-1
clone_size: .
cdr3_nt: TGCGCCAGCAGCTTGGACAGGAACATGCATGGCTACACCTTC
cdr3_aa: CASSLDRNMHGYTF

d_call: TRBD2
j_call: TRBJ2-3
v_call: TRBV27
clone_size: .
cdr3_nt: TGTGCCAGCAGTTTCGAGGGAGCGGGGGGGCAGACAGATACGCAGTATTTT
cdr3_aa: CASSFEGAGGQTDTQYF

d_call: .
j_call: TRBJ2-5
v_call: TRBV2
clone_size: .
cdr3_nt: TGTGCCAGCAGTGAATACGTGCTCCAGGGGACCCAGTACTTC
cdr3_aa: CASSEYVLQGTQYF

d_call: TRBD1
j_call: TRBJ1-1
v_call: TRBV4-2
clone_size: .
cdr3_nt: TGTGCCAGCAGCCAACCAGGGGGGAACACTGAAGCTTTCTTT
cdr3_aa: CASSQPGGNTEAFF

d_call: TRBD1
j_call: TRBJ1-2
v_call: TRBV4-1
clone_size: few
cdr3_nt: TGCGCCAGCTTTCCCGGGACAGGGAGTGGCTACACCTTC
cdr3_aa: CASFPGTGSGYTF

d_call: .
j_call: TRBJ2-7
v_call: TRBV7-9
clone_size: .
cdr3_nt: TGTGCCAGCAGCTTAGTACAGGGCCACGAGCAGTACTTC
cdr3_aa: CASSLVQGHEQYF

d_call: TRBD2
j_call: TRBJ2-5
v_call: TRBV5-4
clone_size: .
cdr3_nt: TGTGCCAGCAGCTTGGATCCTAGCGGGGCACCCGAGACCCAGTACTTC
cdr3_aa: CASSLDPSGAPETQYF

d_call: TRBD1
j_call: TRBJ2-6
v_call: TRBV11-2
clone_size: .
cdr3_nt: TGTGCCAGCAGCTCCCCCACGGGGACAGGGGGATCTGGGGCCAACGTCCTGACTTTC
cdr3_aa: CASSSPTGTGGSGANVLTF

d_call: TRBD1
j_call: TRBJ2-3
v_call: TRBV5-6
clone_size: once
cdr3_nt: TGTGCCAGCAGCCTGCTTGGACAGGGCACAGATACGCAGTATTTT
cdr3_aa: CASSLLGQGTDTQYF

d_call: .
j_call: TRBJ1-1
v_call: TRBV7-6
clone_size: .
cdr3_nt: TGTGCCAGCAGCTTAGAAACAGAAGTAGTAGGTCACACTGAAGCTTTCTTT
cdr3_aa: CASSLETEVVGHTEAFF

d_call: .
j_call: TRBJ1-6
v_call: TRBV3-1/TRBV3-2
clone_size: .
cdr3_nt: TGTGCCAGCAGCCAAGACCCCCTCCAAAGGGGCTCCTATAATTCACCCCTCCACTTT
cdr3_aa: CASSQDPLQRGSYNSPLHF

d_call: TRBD2
j_call: TRBJ2-1
v_call: TRBV5-4
clone_size: .
cdr3_nt: TGTGCCAGCAGTCCGGGGGGGGACGCCTACAATGAGCAGTTCTTC
cdr3_aa: CASSPGGDAYNEQFF

d_call: TRBD1
j_call: TRBJ1-2
v_call: TRBV5-4
clone_size: .
cdr3_nt: TGTGCCAGCAGTAAGGGACAGGGGGTGACCTATGGCTACACCTTC
cdr3_aa: CASSKGQGVTYGYTF

d_call: .
j_call: TRBJ2-2
v_call: TRBV7-3
clone_size: .
cdr3_nt: TGTGCCAGCAGCTTAAGCACATCCGCGAACACCGGGGAGCTGTTTTTT
cdr3_aa: CASSLSTSANTGELFF

d_call: .
j_call: TRBJ2-3
v_call: TRBV5-1
clone_size: .
cdr3_nt: TGCGCCAGCAGCTGGGGGACGGGGGTCACAGATACGCAGTATTTT
cdr3_aa: CASSWGTGVTDTQYF

d_call: .
j_call: TRBJ1-2
v_call: TRBV2
clone_size: .
cdr3_nt: TGTGCCAGCATGAGAAACAGGCCCAACTATGGCTACACCTTC
cdr3_aa: CASMRNRPNYGYTF

d_call: .
j_call: TRBJ2-2
v_call: TRBV28
clone_size: .
cdr3_nt: TGTGCCAGCAGGCAGGGGGGAGCCGGGGAGCTGTTTTTT
cdr3_aa: CASRQGGAGELFF

d_call: .
j_call: TRBJ1-5
v_call: TRBV6-1
clone_size: .
cdr3_nt: TGTGCCAGCAGTGAATCGAGCGGCAATCAGCCCCAGCATTTT
cdr3_aa: CASSESSGNQPQHF

d_call: .
j_call: TRBJ2-2
v_call: TRBV2
clone_size: many
cdr3_nt: TGTGCCAGCAACAAAGAGGCAGGGTACAACACCGGGGAGCTGTTTTTT
cdr3_aa: CASNKEAGYNTGELFF

d_call: TRBD1
j_call: TRBJ1-1
v_call: TRBV28
clone_size: once
cdr3_nt: TGTGCCAGCAGAGAAGGCGGGGACAGGAACACTGAAGCTTTCTTT
cdr3_aa: CASREGGDRNTEAFF

d_call: TRBD1
j_call: TRBJ1-1
v_call: TRBV7-3
clone_size: few
cdr3_nt: TGTGCCAGCAGCAGCCGGACAGGAAACACTGAAGCTTTCTTT
cdr3_aa: CASSSRTGNTEAFF

d_call: .
j_call: TRBJ1-2
v_call: TRBV29-1
clone_size: .
cdr3_nt: TGCAGCGTTGAAGCTCGGCAGGAAAAAAACTATGGCTACACCTTC
cdr3_aa: CSVEARQEKNYGYTF

d_call: TRBD1
j_call: TRBJ2-1
v_call: TRBV18
clone_size: once
cdr3_nt: TGTGCCAGCTCACCAAACAGGGGCAATGAGCAGTTCTTC
cdr3_aa: CASSPNRGNEQFF

d_call: .
j_call: TRBJ1-6
v_call: TRBV7-2
clone_size: .
cdr3_nt: TGTGCCAGCAGTTCAAACTATAATTCACCCCTCCACTTT
cdr3_aa: CASSSNYNSPLHF

d_call: TRBD1
j_call: TRBJ2-7
v_call: TRBV7-9
clone_size: .
cdr3_nt: TGTGCCAGCAGCCATGACAGGGGGTACGAGCAGTACTTC
cdr3_aa: CASSHDRGYEQYF

d_call: TRBD1
j_call: TRBJ1-2
v_call: TRBV29-1
clone_size: .
cdr3_nt: TGCAGCGTTGGAGGAGACAGGGGGCCTGGCTACACCTTC
cdr3_aa: CSVGGDRGPGYTF

d_call: .
j_call: TRBJ2-2
v_call: TRBV19
clone_size: .
cdr3_nt: TGTGCCAGTCGGACAGCCACCGGGGAGCTGTTTTTT
cdr3_aa: CASRTATGELFF

d_call: TRBD1
j_call: TRBJ2-5
v_call: TRBV5-4
clone_size: .
cdr3_nt: TGTGCCAGCAGCTTGGACAGGGGATTAACAGAGACCCAGTACTTC
cdr3_aa: CASSLDRGLTETQYF

d_call: .
j_call: TRBJ1-3
v_call: TRBV7-9
clone_size: once
cdr3_nt: TGTGCCAGCAGCCCATTGGGACGGGGGAGCTCTGGAAACACCATATATTTT
cdr3_aa: CASSPLGRGSSGNTIYF

d_call: .
j_call: TRBJ1-2
v_call: TRBV29-1
clone_size: .
cdr3_nt: TGCAGCGTATTAGACAGATCCTATGGCTACACCTTC
cdr3_aa: CSVLDRSYGYTF

d_call: .
j_call: TRBJ1-6
v_call: TRBV6-4
clone_size: .
cdr3_nt: TGTGCCAGCAGTGGCGGGGCAGGAGATTCACCCCTCCACTTT
cdr3_aa: CASSGGAGDSPLHF

d_call: .
j_call: TRBJ1-2
v_call: TRBV9
clone_size: .
cdr3_nt: TGTGCCAGCAGCGTATGGTCAACGGATGGCTACACCTTC
cdr3_aa: CASSVWSTDGYTF